The rows below give T cell receptor beta chains drawn from one sample of a study of HIV-infected patients and healthy controls. TCRdb analysed the 5' RACE reads with MiXCR anew, one entry per CDR3 protein. The sample shows about 64,000 distinct CDR3 sequences, roughly 19% of them seen only once. The material sequenced was CD4+ T cells from blood. The receptors were sampled from a human donor in good health. Each CDR3 is given with its conserved first and last residue. D genes are given only for firm matches. The listing skips clone size in some rows; elsewhere it reads once, few, many or a size class.

TRBD2,many,TRBJ2-5,18,TRBV7-3,TGTGCCAGCAGCCCGCCACCCGGGACTAGCGGCCTCCAAGAGACCCAGTACTTC,CASSPPPGTSGLQETQYF
NA,NA,TRBJ1-5,17,TRBV7-8,TGTGCCAGCAGCTTATTTGGTTCGGTCCGAGGAGATCAGCCCCAGCATTTT,CASSLFGSVRGDQPQHF
NA,few,TRBJ1-6,13,TRBV6-5,TGTGCCAGCATGGGGAACCCACCTTCACCCCTCCACTTT,CASMGNPPSPLHF
TRBD1,NA,TRBJ1-2,17,TRBV6-2/TRBV6-3,TGTGCCAGCAGTCCACAGGGGGAGAGAACCGCCTCCTATGGCTACACCTTC,CASSPQGERTASYGYTF
NA,NA,TRBJ1-5,18,TRBV25-1,TGTGCCAGCAGTGACTCCCCCCCCGGCCAGGGAGGAATCGGGCCCCAGCATTTT,CASSDSPPGQGGIGPQHF
NA,NA,TRBJ2-3,11,TRBV20-1,TGCAGTGCTAGCCCCACAGATACGCAGTATTTT,CSASPTDTQYF
NA,NA,TRBJ1-1,13,TRBV2,TGTGCCAGCACCATTGGGGGATACACTGAAGCTTTCTTT,CASTIGGYTEAFF
NA,NA,TRBJ1-1,15,TRBV7-6,TGTGCCAGCAGCGTATCACAGTGGGGGAGAACTGAAGCTTTCTTT,CASSVSQWGRTEAFF
NA,many,TRBJ1-4,14,TRBV7-2,TGTGCCAGCAGCTTAGACCCAACGGACGAAAAACTGTTTTTT,CASSLDPTDEKLFF
NA,many,TRBJ2-3,12,TRBV4-2,TGTGCCAGCAGCCATGGAACAGATACGCAGTATTTT,CASSHGTDTQYF
NA,many,TRBJ1-5,14,TRBV2,TGTGCCAGCAGTATAGGGGTGGTCGGGCAGCCCCAGCATTTT,CASSIGVVGQPQHF
NA,NA,TRBJ1-2,13,TRBV7-9,TGTGCCAGCAGCTTACCGGGGCGTAGTGGCTACACCTTC,CASSLPGRSGYTF
TRBD1,NA,TRBJ2-7,16,TRBV7-2,TGTGCCAGCAGCTTAGCGCCCGGGACAGTCTCCTACGAGCAGTACTTC,CASSLAPGTVSYEQYF
TRBD1,few,TRBJ1-2,16,TRBV7-2,TGTGCCAGCAGCAACCGACAGGGAGGGGGACTCTATGGCTACACCTTC,CASSNRQGGGLYGYTF